These T cell receptor beta chains were read from a single sample in a study of control samples from healthy donors and cancer patients. Sequenced by immunoSEQ multiplex PCR; TCRdb stores in-frame clones only, minus some. The repertoire holds roughly 120,000 clones, with about 93% as singletons. What was sequenced was PBMCs. The receptors stem from a man over 45 with head and neck cancer. Each CDR3 is given with its conserved first and last residue. The order of the fields is D gene, clone size, V gene, J gene, CDR3 protein, CDR3 DNA. D genes are given only for firm matches. Clone size appears in some rows only: once, few, many, or a class for an expanded clone.

>TRBD2|.|TRBV6-5|TRBJ2-1
CASSWTSGLTYNEQFF
TGTGCCAGCAGTTGGACTAGCGGACTCACTTACAATGAGCAGTTCTTC
>TRBD1|.|TRBV7-2|TRBJ1-1
CASSLVGRGGTEAFF
TGTGCCAGCAGCTTAGTAGGCAGGGGGGGCACTGAAGCTTTCTTT
>.|.|TRBV4-3|TRBJ2-7
CASSPRARAGEQYF
TGCGCCAGCAGCCCCCGCGCCAGGGCCGGGGAGCAGTACTTC
>.|.|TRBV24-1|TRBJ2-1
CATRGALNEQFF
TGTGCCACCAGAGGTGCTCTCAATGAGCAGTTCTTC
>.|.|TRBV20-1|TRBJ1-1
CSARVNTEAFF
TGCAGTGCTAGGGTGAACACTGAAGCTTTCTTT
>.|.|TRBV19|TRBJ1-1
CASRRRDTEAFF
TGTGCCAGTCGGCGCAGGGACACTGAAGCTTTCTTT
>.|.|TRBV5-1|TRBJ1-1
CASSWGQLNTEAFF
TGCGCCAGCAGCTGGGGCCAGTTGAACACTGAAGCTTTCTTT
>TRBD2|.|TRBV7-2|TRBJ2-1
CASSGLLAGVNNEQFF
TGTGCCAGCAGCGGCCTTCTAGCGGGGGTCAACAATGAGCAGTTCTTC
>.|.|TRBV28|TRBJ2-7
CASRTRRTTVGEQYF
TGTGCCAGCCGAACCCGACGGACGACAGTGGGAGAGCAGTACTTC
>.|once|TRBV6-6|TRBJ1-5
CASSFSGLSNQPQHF
TGTGCCAGCAGTTTCTCGGGTCTAAGCAATCAGCCCCAGCATTTT
>TRBD1|.|TRBV19|TRBJ1-1
CASSSPTGASRLNTEAFF
TGTGCCAGTAGTTCCCCGACAGGGGCCTCCCGGCTGAACACTGAAGCTTTCTTT
>TRBD2|once|TRBV6-5|TRBJ2-7
CASCKGLAGSGEQYF
TGTGCCAGCTGCAAGGGACTAGCGGGGTCCGGCGAGCAGTACTTC
>.|.|TRBV5-1|TRBJ2-6
CASSSPRQLSGANVLTF
TGCGCCAGCAGCTCCCCCCGCCAACTCTCTGGGGCCAACGTCCTGACTTTC
>TRBD1|.|TRBV4-3|TRBJ2-7
CASSHRTGPYEQYF
TGCGCCAGCAGCCATCGGACAGGGCCCTACGAGCAGTACTTC
>.|.|TRBV3-1/TRBV3-2|TRBJ1-6
CASSQVSSYNSPLHF
TGTGCCAGCAGCCAGGTCAGCTCCTATAATTCACCCCTCCACTTT
>.|.|TRBV4-1|TRBJ2-5
CASSQARGDFSVETQYF
TGCGCCAGCAGCCAGGCTAGGGGAGATTTCAGTGTGGAGACCCAGTACTTC
>.|once|TRBV30|TRBJ1-2
CAWTDRALYGYTF
TGTGCCTGGACCGACAGAGCCCTCTATGGCTACACCTTC
>TRBD2|.|TRBV5-4|TRBJ2-5
CASSWGGATQETQYF
TGTGCCAGCAGCTGGGGAGGGGCGACACAAGAGACCCAGTACTTC